Listed below are T cell receptor beta chains from one sample, sequenced in a study of T cell responses to AZD1222 COVID-19 vaccine. Assay used: immunoSEQ multiplex PCR; TCRdb lists only in-frame clones, some missing. The sample carries just over 150,000 clones, over 75% recorded once. The sample consisted of peripheral blood, taken on day 0 of AZD1222 vaccination. The receptors here all came from an adult in good health. The CDR3 runs from the conserved cysteine through the conserved F or W. A D gene is named only where the DNA matches it firmly.

TRBD2	TRBV3-1/TRBV3-2	TRBJ2-4	TGTGCCAGCAGCCAAGATCTAAGGCTAGCGGGAGGGGAGGGGGCCAAAAACATTCAGTACTTC	CASSQDLRLAGGEGAKNIQYF
-	TRBV5-1	TRBJ1-1	TGCGCCAGCAGCCACGAAGGGGTCCGGAACACTGAAGCTTTCTTT	CASSHEGVRNTEAFF
TRBD1	TRBV3-1/TRBV3-2	TRBJ2-3	TGTGCCAGCAGCCAAAGGGGGCGAACAGATACGCAGTATTTT	CASSQRGRTDTQYF
-	TRBV19	TRBJ2-5	TGTGCCAGTAGTACCAGGACGAGCCAGTACTTC	CASSTRTSQYF
TRBD1	TRBV2	TRBJ2-1	TGTGCCAGCAATGACAGGGAATCCTACAATGAGCAGTTCTTC	CASNDRESYNEQFF
TRBD1	TRBV9	TRBJ2-5	TGTGCCAGCAGCCCCTTCCGGGACAGGGAGACCCAGTACTTC	CASSPFRDRETQYF
TRBD1	TRBV14	TRBJ1-2	TGTGCCAGCAGCGAAGACCGGGACAGAAGGAACTATGGCTACACCTTC	CASSEDRDRRNYGYTF
TRBD1	TRBV28	TRBJ1-2	TGTGCCAGCAGTACCCGGGACAGGGGGCTGGATGGCTACACCTTC	CASSTRDRGLDGYTF
-	TRBV19	TRBJ2-3	TGTGCCAGTAGTAAAGGACTGCTACCCACAGATACGCAGTATTTT	CASSKGLLPTDTQYF
TRBD1	TRBV13	TRBJ1-1	TGTGCCAGCAGCCTTATGGGACAGATATTGAACACTGAAGCTTTCTTT	CASSLMGQILNTEAFF
-	TRBV27	TRBJ1-2	TGTGCCAGCTCCCCCGGACCGCTGTCATATCCTGGCTACACCTTC	CASSPGPLSYPGYTF
-	TRBV5-8	TRBJ2-1	TGTGCCAGCAGCTTGGTGGGTGGGCAGGGGTCGTACAATGAGCAGTTCTTC	CASSLVGGQGSYNEQFF
-	TRBV9	TRBJ1-6	TGTGCCAGCAGCGTATCGGGGGGACCCTATAATTCACCCCTCCACTTT	CASSVSGGPYNSPLHF
-	TRBV7-8	TRBJ1-1	TGTGCCAGCAGCTTAGTCGGGAGCCTTTCTGCGTCAGCTTTCTTT	CASSLVGSLSASAFF
-	TRBV28	TRBJ1-6	TGTGCCAGCAGTTTATGGGTGTCACCCCTCCACTTT	CASSLWVSPLHF
-	TRBV24-1	TRBJ1-5	TGTGCCACCAGTGATTTGAATCAGCCCCAGCATTTT	CATSDLNQPQHF
-	TRBV29-1	TRBJ1-2	TGCAGCGTTGTTGAAAGGGGACTCTATGGCTACACCTTC	CSVVERGLYGYTF
TRBD2	TRBV2	TRBJ2-7	TGTGCCATCAAAACTAGCGCCCCCTCCTACGAGCAGTACTTC	CAIKTSAPSYEQYF
-	TRBV6-2/TRBV6-3	TRBJ1-2	TGTGCCAGCAGCGGGACACTTGGCTACACCTTC	CASSGTLGYTF
TRBD1	TRBV5-1	TRBJ2-7	TGCGCCAGCAGAACTGGACAGGGCTACGAGCAGTACTTC	CASRTGQGYEQYF
TRBD1	TRBV27	TRBJ1-5	TGTGGCAGCAGTTCCGTCGGGACAGGTCCTAATCAGCCCCAGCATTTT	CGSSSVGTGPNQPQHF
-	TRBV2	TRBJ1-2	TGTGCCAGCAGTGAGTCTTTGGACAGCTATGGCTACACCTTC	CASSESLDSYGYTF
-	TRBV4-1	TRBJ2-3	TGCGCCAGCAGCCAAATCTCAGCGGGCGACGGGGCAGATACGCAGTATTTT	CASSQISAGDGADTQYF
-	TRBV5-1	TRBJ2-2	TGCGCCAGCAGCTTGGACGGCAGAGACACCGGGGAGCTGTTTTTT	CASSLDGRDTGELFF
-	TRBV19	TRBJ1-1	TGTGCCAGTAGTCGCCAGGGAGTCATCACTGAAGCTTTCTTT	CASSRQGVITEAFF
TRBD1	TRBV28	TRBJ1-1	TGTGCCAGCGGGACAGGGATGGGTTTAACTGAAGCTTTCTTT	CASGTGMGLTEAFF
TRBD2	TRBV19	TRBJ2-2	TGTGCCAGTACCCCTAGCGGGAGTTTGGCCGGGGAGCTGTTTTTT	CASTPSGSLAGELFF
TRBD1	TRBV7-3	TRBJ2-4	TGTGCCAGCAGCTCCTCGGCGGGACAGGGAAACATTCAGTACTTC	CASSSSAGQGNIQYF
-	TRBV5-1	TRBJ2-3	TGCGCCAGCAGCTTGAATGTGGACTATACAGGGGCAGATACGCAGTATTTT	CASSLNVDYTGADTQYF
-	TRBV7-2	TRBJ1-5	TGTGCCAGCAGCTTAGCGCCCAGCAATCAGCCCCAGCATTTT	CASSLAPSNQPQHF